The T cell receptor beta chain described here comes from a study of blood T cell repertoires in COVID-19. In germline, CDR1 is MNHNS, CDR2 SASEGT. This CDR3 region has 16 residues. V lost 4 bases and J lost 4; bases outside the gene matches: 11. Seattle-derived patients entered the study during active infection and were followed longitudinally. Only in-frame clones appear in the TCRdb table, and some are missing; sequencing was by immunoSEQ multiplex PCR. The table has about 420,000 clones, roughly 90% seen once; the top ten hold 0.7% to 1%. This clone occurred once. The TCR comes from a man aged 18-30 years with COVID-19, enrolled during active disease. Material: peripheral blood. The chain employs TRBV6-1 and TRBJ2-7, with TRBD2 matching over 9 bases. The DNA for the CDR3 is TGTGCCAGCAGTGCCAACGGACTAGCGAGAGTTTACGAGCAGTACTTC. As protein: CASSANGLARVYEQYF.